These 19 T cell receptor beta chains originate from one sample sequenced in a study of identical twins. TCRdb reprocessed the 5' RACE reads via MiXCR and lists one record per CDR3 protein. Here the sample spans 750,000 to 950,000 distinct CDR3 sequences, roughly an eighth being singletons. This sample also appeared in a second study, on yellow fever vaccine responses in identical twins.

Sequencing used PBMCs. The receptor source for this set is a young woman in good health.

The chain carries TRBV6-1 and TRBJ1-5; tentative D call: TRBD1 (5 bases). Germline CDR1 and CDR2: MNHNS and SASEGT. V was trimmed by 6 bases and J by 0 bases, leaving 12 bases between them. The CDR3 is 15 residues long. CDR3 residues: CASRQTVISNQPQHF. CDR3 DNA: TGTGCCAGCAGACAGACAGTAATTAGCAATCAGCCCCAGCATTTT.

A note on this clonotype: A single base separates this from a much larger clone, so it may be a read error. V is TRBV6-5 and J is TRBJ2-7, with D perhaps being TRBD1 or TRBD2 (6 bases each). CDR1 and CDR2 from the germline V gene are MNHEY and SVGAGI. V lost 0 bases and J lost 2, with 11 bases in between. The CDR3 covers 15 residues. Here the CDR3 DNA reads TGTGCCAGCAGTTACTCGAATCGGGGGCCCTACGAGCAGTACTTC. This gives the protein CASSYSNRGPYEQYF.

The rearrangement links TRBV2 to TRBJ2-5, with D perhaps TRBD2 (5 bases). The V gene lost 7 bases and the J gene lost 1 base, with 13 bases spanning the gap. CDR1 and CDR2 from the germline V gene are SNHLY and FYNNEI. The CDR3 is 14 amino acids. CDR3 residues: CASTGRRTQETQYF. The CDR3 DNA reads as TGTGCCAGCACGGGCAGGAGGACCCAAGAGACCCAGTACTTC.

The chain employs TRBV11-1 and TRBJ2-3; 10 bases align to TRBD2. Germline CDR1 is SGHAT and CDR2 is FQDESV (reference sequence). After removal of 4 bases from V and 1 base from J, the junction contained 5 bases not matched to a gene. The CDR3 is 16 residues long. The CDR3 DNA reads as TGTGCCAGCAGCTGGACCGGGACTAGCGGCACAGATACGCAGTATTTT. Its protein is CASSWTGTSGTDTQYF.

There are a few counts of this clonotype. CDR3: CASSFFLETQYF. The CDR3 DNA reads TGTGCCAGCAGCTTTTTTCTGGAGACCCAGTACTTC. The chain combines TRBV7-2 with TRBJ2-5, with unresolved D. V gave up 3 bases and J gave up 5 bases, with 7 bases separating them. The length of the CDR3 is 12 residues. Germline V gene data show CDR1 as SGHTA and CDR2 as FQGNSA. Filled out from reference TRBV7-2 and TRBJ2-5, the complete variable domain reads GAGVSQSPSNKVTEKGKDVELRCDPISGHTALYWYRQSLGQGLEFLIYFQGNSAPDKSGLPSDRFSAERTGGSVSTLTIQRTQQEDSAVYLCASSFFLETQYFGPGTRLLVL.

The V gene is TRBV2, the J gene TRBJ2-7; TRBD2 matches 14 bases. This CDR3 contains 21 residues. V lost 4 bases and J lost 6; bases outside the gene matches: 23. The germline CDR1 and CDR2 sequences are SNHLY and FYNNEI. The CDR3 DNA reads as TGTGCCAGCAGTGTTTTTCTGGGACTAGCGGGAGCGGGGATTGGTTTGTCCGAGCAGTACTTC. Protein: CASSVFLGLAGAGIGLSEQYF.

This clonotype was seen only once. The rearrangement uses TRBV20-1 and TRBJ2-1; D unclear. Trimming pared 6 bases from V and 4 bases from J, leaving 10 bases between. CDR1 and CDR2 from the germline V gene are DFQATT and SNEGSKA (reference sequence). This CDR3 comprises 12 residues. In nucleotides, the CDR3 is TGCAGTGCGGCGCACAATTACAATGAGCAGTTCTTC. This codes for CSAAHNYNEQFF.

In its sample, this clonotype was seen a few times. CDR3 residues: CASTSWPFGTSGFTGELFF. The CDR3 nucleotides read TGTGCCAGCACCTCCTGGCCCTTTGGGACTAGCGGCTTCACCGGGGAGCTGTTTTTT. The V gene is TRBV12-3 or TRBV12-4, the J gene TRBJ2-2, with 11 bases that match TRBD2. This CDR3 is 19 amino acids long. J was trimmed by 4 bases and V by 7 bases; bases with no gene match: 17.

The chain combines TRBV2 with TRBJ2-2, with D possibly being TRBD1 (5 bases). CDR1 and CDR2 (germline): SNHLY, FYNNEI. The CDR3 is 13 amino acids. V was clipped by 10 bases and J by 0 bases, with 9 bases between them. CDR3 DNA: TGTGCCAACAGACAGACGAACACCGGGGAGCTGTTTTTT. Its translation is CANRQTNTGELFF.

The chain has TRBV28 and TRBJ1-1; 7 nucleotides agree with TRBD1. The CDR3 runs to 13 residues. With V trimmed by 6 bases and J by 10 bases, 11 bases remained unmatched. Germline V CDR1 and CDR2: MDHEN, SYDVKM. The CDR3 DNA reads as TGTGCCAGCAGACCCGGGACAGTAGGTAGAGCTTTCTTT. This sequence encodes CASRPGTVGRAFF. The entire variable domain, with the rest obtained from reference TRBV28 and TRBJ1-1, is as follows: DVKVTQSSRYLVKRTGEKVFLECVQDMDHENMFWYRQDPGLGLRLIYFSYDVKMKEKGDIPEGYSVSREKKERFSLILESASTNQTSMYLCASRPGTVGRAFFGQGTRLTVV.

This clonotype was seen a few times. The chain carries TRBV6-5 and TRBJ1-6; a possible D gene is TRBD1 (5 bases). The CDR3 totals 15 residues. Trimming pared 7 bases from V and 6 bases from J, leaving 16 bases between. Looked up from germline, CDR1 is MNHEY and CDR2 is SVGAGI. The CDR3 bases are TGTGCCAGCACTTCAAACCGGGACCCTAATTCACCCCTCCACTTT. It encodes CASTSNRDPNSPLHF.

The table lists this clonotype with a count of one. This chain connects TRBV10-2 to TRBJ2-7; D is possibly TRBD1 or TRBD2 (5 bases each). V dropped 3 bases and J dropped 3 bases, with 15 bases sitting between them. This CDR3 is 15 amino acids long. Germline loops: CDR1 WSHSY, CDR2 SAAADI. This CDR3 reads CASSEVGRADYEQYV. CDR3 nucleotide sequence: TGCGCCAGCAGTGAAGTGGGGCGGGCGGACTACGAGCAGTACGTC.

This rearrangement joins TRBV12-3 or TRBV12-4 to TRBJ2-7; 9 bases map to TRBD1. This CDR3 contains 15 residues. V was pared by 6 bases and J by 3 bases, with 9 bases of the junction left unmatched. The CDR3 spells CASRTGQGSFYEQYF. DNA for the CDR3: TGTGCCAGCAGAACCGGACAGGGGTCTTTCTACGAGCAGTACTTC.

This clonotype has only one observation. The V and J genes are TRBV23-1 and TRBJ1-1; 9 nucleotides line up with TRBD1. TRBV23-1 is known as an ORF, though its function is uncertain. V lost 8 bases and J lost 3; bases outside the gene matches: 7. The CDR3 has 14 amino acids. CDR3: CASGQGRVYTEAFF. The DNA for the CDR3 is TGCGCCAGCGGACAGGGGAGGGTATACACTGAAGCTTTCTTT.

This chain uses TRBV6-2 or TRBV6-3 with TRBJ2-7; D is unclear. CDR1 and CDR2 (germline): MNHEY, SVGEGT. V shed 2 bases and J shed 3 bases, with 8 bases lying between them. There are 13 residues in the CDR3. Here the CDR3 DNA reads TGTGCCAGCAGTTACGATCGGAACTACGAGCAGTACTTC. Its protein is CASSYDRNYEQYF.

The chain links TRBV4-1 to TRBJ2-5; the D call may be TRBD1 or TRBD2 (5 bases each). The CDR3 covers 15 residues. Germline assignment: CDR1 MGHRA and CDR2 YSYEKL. Deletions cut 1 base from V and 5 bases from J, with 14 bases between. CDR3 sequence (DNA): TGCGCCAGCAGCCAAGCGCCGTCGGGACCCGAGACCCAGTACTTC. Its protein product is CASSQAPSGPETQYF.

The chain joins TRBV7-2 to TRBJ1-5; TRBD1 matches 9 bases. CDR3 length equals 15 residues. V lost 5 bases and J lost 6; bases outside the gene matches: 8. Germline loops: CDR1 SGHTA, CDR2 FQGNSA. CDR3: CASSPTGGERQPQHF. The CDR3 DNA is TGTGCCAGCAGCCCTACAGGGGGCGAGCGTCAGCCCCAGCATTTT. Full variable domain (missing parts from reference TRBV7-2 and TRBJ1-5): GAGVSQSPSNKVTEKGKDVELRCDPISGHTALYWYRQSLGQGLEFLIYFQGNSAPDKSGLPSDRFSAERTGGSVSTLTIQRTQQEDSAVYLCASSPTGGERQPQHFGDGTRLSIL.

This clonotype has a handful of counts. The V gene is TRBV9, the J gene TRBJ2-5; 7 bases map to TRBD1. V gave up 5 bases and J gave up 5 bases; unmatched junction bases: 6. This CDR3 region has 13 residues. Germline V lookup: CDR1 SGDLS, CDR2 YYNGEE. CDR3 DNA sequence: TGTGCCAGCAGTCACAGGGGAGTGGAGACCCAGTACTTC. Translating gives CASSHRGVETQYF.

The table lists this clonotype with many counts. The chain couples TRBV7-9 to TRBJ2-7; 14 bases are shared with TRBD2. Germline V gene sequence: CDR1 SEHNR, CDR2 FQNEAQ (reference sequence). CDR3 length: 14 residues. Germline trimming cut 3 bases from V and 9 bases from J; bases unmatched to any gene: 4. CDR3 sequence reads: CASSLGLAGDGQYF. DNA for the CDR3: TGTGCCAGCAGCTTGGGACTAGCGGGAGACGGGCAGTACTTC.